The 15 T cell receptor beta chains below all came from one sample that was sequenced in a study of cytomegalovirus exposure and HLA in healthy donors. The PCR was carried out with 60 Vbeta primers and 13 Jbeta primers. The method was immunoSEQ multiplex PCR; TCRdb's version includes in-frame clones alone and lacks a portion of them. Of approximately 150,000 clones detected, 60% to 80% appear once; the ten largest clones hold about 3.1%. The sequenced sample consisted of PBMCs. The receptors were sampled from a man aged 40-49 years in good health and CMV-seronegative.

This clone was observed a single time. This sequence joins TRBV7-9 and TRBJ2-7; D may be TRBD2 (5 bases). This CDR3 region has 16 residues. Germline V gene sequence: CDR1 SEHNR, CDR2 FQNEAQ (reference sequence). V lost 1 base to trimming and J lost 1 base, with 14 bases between them. In nucleotides, the CDR3 is TGTGCCAGCAGCTTAGGGGTTGAGGGTTTGTCCTACGAGCAGTACTTC. Translating gives CASSLGVEGLSYEQYF.

The CDR3 bases are TGTGCCAGCAGTTTCGTCCCGCGAAGCCCTGAAGCTTTCTTT. Its protein product is CASSFVPRSPEAFF. V and J are TRBV27 and TRBJ1-1; no clear D. V lost 3 bases, J lost 6 bases, and 14 bases lay in between. This CDR3 is 14 amino acids long. CDR1 is MNHEY and CDR2 is SMNVEV in the germline V gene (reference sequence).

The chain couples TRBV5-1 to TRBJ2-3; the match to TRBD1 covers 7 bases. V was pared by 3 bases and J by 3 bases, with 4 bases of the junction left unmatched. CDR1 SGHRS and CDR2 YFSETQ come from the germline V gene. This CDR3 has 14 amino acids. CDR3 sequence: CASSYDRETDTQYF. The CDR3 DNA is TGCGCCAGCAGCTATGACAGGGAGACAGATACGCAGTATTTT.

The chain couples TRBV10-3 to TRBJ1-1; D gene ambiguous. The CDR3 loop spans 13 amino acids. CDR1 is ENHRY and CDR2 is SYGVKD in the germline V gene. V was cut by 5 bases and J by 5 bases, with 12 bases left in between. The CDR3 DNA reads as TGTGCCATCAGTACAGCCCGAGGGACTGAAGCTTTCTTT. Residues: CAISTARGTEAFF.

Notes on this clone: The sample contains more than one DNA sequence encoding this CDR3. The chain uses TRBV5-1 and TRBJ2-3; 13 bases are shared with TRBD2. This CDR3 has 17 amino acids. Germline V lookup: CDR1 SGHRS, CDR2 YFSETQ. J was trimmed by 2 bases and V by 4 bases; bases with no gene match: 7. The CDR3 nucleotides are TGCGCCAGCAGCCCAGGGACTAGCGGGGACTTCACAGATACGCAGTATTTT. Its protein is CASSPGTSGDFTDTQYF.

This chain uses TRBV6-5 with TRBJ1-1, with D tentatively TRBD1 (5 bases). Germline CDR1 reads MNHEY; CDR2 reads SVGAGI. The CDR3 runs to 14 residues. Trimming removed 5 bases from V and 4 bases from J, with 14 bases in between. For the CDR3, the DNA is TGTGCCAGCAGTGACGAGGCAGGGATCACTGAAGCTTTCTTT. It codes for CASSDEAGITEAFF.

This chain uses TRBV28 with TRBJ2-5, with 8 positions matching TRBD1. The germline CDR1 and CDR2 sequences are MDHEN and SYDVKM. Trimming cost V 3 bases and J 5 bases; bases outside gene matches: 8. The CDR3 sequence is 15 residues long. The CDR3 bases are TGTGCCAGCAGTTTTGCAGGGGGCGGGCGGGAGACCCAGTACTTC. Protein: CASSFAGGGRETQYF.

This chain uses TRBV5-5 with TRBJ1-1; tentative D call: TRBD1 (5 bases). V shed 5 bases and J shed 5 bases, with 10 bases lying between them. Germline V CDR1 and CDR2: SGHKS, YYEKEE (reference sequence). The CDR3 extends over 12 amino acids. The CDR3 DNA sequence: TGTGCCAGCAGTAGGGGTGGGACTGAAGCTTTCTTT. It codes for CASSRGGTEAFF.

J is TRBJ1-5 and V is TRBV12-5, with D perhaps matching TRBD1 (5 bases). Looked up from germline, CDR1 is LGHNT and CDR2 is FRNRAP. Trimming removed 1 base at V and 0 bases at J, with 13 bases between. The CDR3 runs 17 residues. Here the CDR3 reads CASGLGGALYSNQPQHF. For the CDR3, the DNA is TGTGCTAGTGGTTTGGGGGGCGCCCTTTATAGCAATCAGCCCCAGCATTTT.

This CDR3 is CASKGQGGPYEQYF. The CDR3 nucleotides are TGTGCCTCTAAAGGACAGGGAGGTCCCTACGAGCAGTACTTC. The J gene is TRBJ2-7, the V gene TRBV19; TRBD1 matches at 8 bases. The CDR3 totals 14 residues. The J segment lost 2 bases and the V segment lost 11 bases, leaving 11 bases of the junction unmatched. CDR1 and CDR2 (germline): LNHDA, SQIVND (reference sequence). The whole variable domain, filled in from reference TRBV19 and TRBJ2-7, reads DGGITQSPKYLFRKEGQNVTLSCEQNLNHDAMYWYRQDPGQGLRLIYYSQIVNDFQKGDIAEGYSVSREKKESFPLTVTSAQKNPTAFYLCASKGQGGPYEQYFGPGTRLTVT.

This sequence joins TRBV2 and TRBJ2-2; perhaps TRBD1 as D (6 bases). The CDR3 sequence is 16 residues long. V gave up 9 bases and J gave up 2 bases, with 19 bases separating them. Germline lookup yields CDR1 SNHLY and CDR2 FYNNEI. The CDR3 here is CASQTGLMANTGELFF. For the CDR3, the DNA is TGTGCCAGTCAGACAGGTCTTATGGCCAACACCGGGGAGCTGTTTTTT.

This chain uses TRBV18 with TRBJ2-5; 8 bases fit TRBD2. Trimming at V came to 3 bases and at J to 3 bases, leaving 18 bases not matched to a gene. The CDR3 is made up of 19 amino acids. Germline V gives CDR1 KGHSH, CDR2 LQKENI. The CDR3 DNA reads as TGTGCCAGCTCACCTCCCTTAGGGGCGATAGCGGGGCCCGAAGAGACCCAGTACTTC. Translating it yields CASSPPLGAIAGPEETQYF. Combining the CDR3 with reference TRBV18 and TRBJ2-5 gives the whole variable domain NAGVMQNPRHLVRRRGQEARLRCSPMKGHSHVYWYRQLPEEGLKFMVYLQKENIIDESGMPKERFSAEFPKEGPSILRIQQVVRGDSAAYFCASSPPLGAIAGPEETQYFGPGTRLLVL.

The gene calls are TRBV19 and TRBJ2-3; 11 bases match TRBD2. J lost 5 bases, V lost 5 bases, and 9 bases had no gene match. CDR3 length: 16 amino acids. CDR1 and CDR2 (germline): LNHDA, SQIVND (reference sequence). In nucleotides, the CDR3 is TGTGCCAGTAGTGCCGCACTAGCGGGGGAAATAGATACGCAGTATTTT. It codes for CASSAALAGEIDTQYF.

The genes are TRBV27 and TRBJ1-1; 7 bases are a match to TRBD1. The CDR3 runs 14 residues. The junction had 6 bases not matched to a gene; V was cut back by 3 bases and J by 5 bases. CDR1 MNHEY and CDR2 SMNVEV come from the germline V gene (reference sequence). The CDR3 is CASSFTGAGTEAFF. The CDR3 DNA reads TGTGCCAGCAGTTTCACAGGGGCGGGGACTGAAGCTTTCTTT.

This sequence joins TRBV27 and TRBJ2-3, with TRBD2 identical over 13 bases. CDR1 and CDR2 (germline): MNHEY, SMNVEV (reference sequence). V shed 3 bases and J 3 bases; nucleotides not matched to a gene: 12. The CDR3 totals 19 residues. The CDR3 DNA reads TGTGCCAGCAGTTTTTCACTAGCGGGGGGGCCATCAAAGACAGATACGCAGTATTTT. Its protein product is CASSFSLAGGPSKTDTQYF.